These 23 T cell receptor beta chains were sequenced from one sample in a study of T cells in tumors after PD-1 blockade. The protocol was immunoSEQ multiplex PCR, while the TCRdb copy is restricted to in-frame clones and leaves out a portion. This sample has under 75,000 clones; approximately 79% occur once, and the top ten carry approximately 4.5%. The starting material was PBMCs, obtained after anti-PD-1 treatment. The receptors come from a human donor with basal cell carcinoma.

CDR3 in DNA: TGTGCCAGCAGTCAACTCGCGGGGGGGTCAGATACGCAGTATTTT. This sequence encodes CASSQLAGGSDTQYF. J is TRBJ2-3 and V is TRBV6-5; TRBD2 agrees at 9 bases. Germline assignment: CDR1 MNHEY and CDR2 SVGAGI. V trimming: 5 bases; J trimming: 4 bases; junction bases outside the gene matches: 7. The CDR3 loop spans 15 amino acids.

The chain's CDR3 is CASSPMTGDYGYTF. In DNA, the CDR3 is TGTGCCAGCTCACCTATGACAGGGGACTATGGCTACACCTTC. V and J are TRBV18 and TRBJ1-2; 8 bases agree with TRBD1. Looked up from germline, CDR1 is KGHSH and CDR2 is LQKENI. The CDR3 covers 14 residues. J lost 3 bases, V lost 3 bases, and 3 bases had no gene match.

This clone was counted between two and nine times. The gene calls are TRBV27 and TRBJ1-4; the D is unclear. Trimming removed 0 bases at V and 4 bases at J, with 9 bases between. The CDR3 is made up of 15 amino acids. Looked up from germline, CDR1 is MNHEY and CDR2 is SMNVEV (reference sequence). This CDR3 is CASSLSGWGNEKLFF. Here the CDR3 DNA reads TGTGCCAGCAGTTTATCGGGATGGGGTAATGAAAAACTGTTTTTT.

This chain joins TRBV29-1 and TRBJ1-1; D not certain. V was trimmed by 6 bases and J by 2 bases, leaving 10 bases between them. This CDR3 has 12 residues. CDR1 and CDR2 from the germline V gene are SQVTM and ANQGSEA. CDR3 in amino acids: CSVGWFNTEAFF. Written as DNA, the CDR3 is TGCAGCGTGGGGTGGTTTAACACTGAAGCTTTCTTT. The complete variable domain, with remaining parts taken from reference TRBV29-1 and TRBJ1-1, reads SAVISQKPSRDICQRGTSLTIQCQVDSQVTMMFWYRQQPGQSLTLIATANQGSEATYESGFVIDKFPISRPNLTFSTLTVSNMSPEDSSIYLCSVGWFNTEAFFGQGTRLTVV.

The chain has TRBV7-8 and TRBJ1-1, with 7 bases lining up with TRBD1. The J segment lost 5 bases and the V segment lost 5 bases, leaving 14 bases of the junction unmatched. The CDR3 is made up of 16 amino acids. The germline CDR1 and CDR2 sequences are SGHVS and FQNEAQ. The CDR3 DNA sequence: TGTGCCAGCAGCCCAGACCACGACAGGGCGAGGACTGAAGCTTTCTTT. Translated: CASSPDHDRARTEAFF.

The table lists this clone with a few counts. The V gene is TRBV10-1, the J gene TRBJ2-1, with TRBD1 matching 8 bases. The CDR3 totals 15 residues. J gave up 7 bases and V 5 bases, and 10 bases lay outside the gene matches. Germline V gives CDR1 WNHNN, CDR2 SYGVQD (reference sequence). CDR3 bases: TGCGCCAGCAGTCCCACGTGGACAGGGAAGAATGAGCAGTTCTTC. This encodes CASSPTWTGKNEQFF.

The V call is TRBV5-4, the J call TRBJ2-7; TRBD2 aligns across 13 bases. The CDR3 covers 15 residues. From germline, CDR1 is SGHNT and CDR2 YYREEE (reference sequence). J lost 4 bases, V lost 4 bases, and 5 bases had no gene match. CDR3 protein: CASSARGLAGYEQYF. The CDR3 nucleotides read TGTGCCAGCAGCGCGAGGGGACTAGCGGGGTACGAGCAGTACTTC.

This clone appeared a few times. This chain joins TRBV7-2 and TRBJ1-2, with 8 bases matching TRBD1. V was clipped by 0 bases and J by 4 bases; unmatched bases: 10. The length of the CDR3 is 17 residues. Germline V gene lookup returns CDR1 SGHTA and CDR2 FQGNSA. CDR3 in amino acids: CASSLAGAGGTSYGYTF. CDR3 DNA sequence: TGTGCCAGCAGCTTAGCGGGGGCAGGGGGCACCTCCTATGGCTACACCTTC.

The gene calls are TRBV14 and TRBJ1-1, with 8 bases that match TRBD1. CDR1 is SGHDN, CDR2 FVKESK, per germline. The junction had 10 bases not matched to a gene; V was cut back by 5 bases and J by 11 bases. The CDR3 extends over 13 amino acids. CDR3 in DNA: TGTGCCAGCAGCGACCAGGGGGCACTAGGGGCTTTCTTT. Its protein product is CASSDQGALGAFF.

V usage is TRBV5-1 and J usage is TRBJ2-1; 10 bases are shared with TRBD1. V trimming: 4 bases; J trimming: 6 bases; junction bases outside the gene matches: 7. CDR1 and CDR2 from the germline V gene are SGHRS and YFSETQ. This CDR3 has 15 amino acids. The CDR3 here is CASSLARDRGNEQFF. In DNA form, the CDR3 reads TGCGCCAGCAGCCTCGCTCGGGACAGGGGCAATGAGCAGTTCTTC.

The CDR3 DNA is TGTGCCAGCACCTCGGAGGGGGCGGGAGGCAATCAGCCCCAGCATTTT. Protein sequence: CASTSEGAGGNQPQHF. The chain uses TRBV28 and TRBJ1-5; 7 nucleotides agree with TRBD1. The junction had 11 bases not matched to a gene; V was cut back by 7 bases and J by 2 bases. This CDR3 is 16 amino acids long. Per the germline V gene, CDR1 is MDHEN and CDR2 is SYDVKM. The variable domain in full, with the rest retrieved from reference TRBV28 and TRBJ1-5, is DVKVTQSSRYLVKRTGEKVFLECVQDMDHENMFWYRQDPGLGLRLIYFSYDVKMKEKGDIPEGYSVSREKKERFSLILESASTNQTSMYLCASTSEGAGGNQPQHFGDGTRLSIL.

The chain couples TRBV18 to TRBJ1-1, with a tentative D call TRBD1 (5 bases). CDR1 is KGHSH and CDR2 is LQKENI in the germline V gene. The CDR3 length is 13 residues. V was pared by 5 bases and J by 1 base, with 8 bases between. The CDR3 DNA sequence: TGTGCCAGCTCAGACAGAGAGAACACTGAAGCTTTCTTT. Its protein is CASSDRENTEAFF.

J is TRBJ2-7 and V is TRBV24-1; D call uncertain. V gave up 6 bases and J gave up 2 bases, with 7 bases separating them. The CDR3 covers 12 residues. Germline values: CDR1 KGHDR, CDR2 SFDVKD. The CDR3 protein is CATSTGAYEQYF. The CDR3 DNA reads TGTGCCACCAGTACCGGAGCCTACGAGCAGTACTTC.

The genes are TRBV19 and TRBJ1-1; D may be TRBD1 (5 bases). This CDR3 region has 14 residues. CDR1 LNHDA and CDR2 SQIVND come from the germline V gene (reference sequence). Trimming stripped 0 bases from V and 5 bases from J, with 10 bases between. The CDR3 spells CASSIEPRVTEAFF. CDR3 bases: TGTGCCAGTAGTATAGAACCCAGGGTAACTGAAGCTTTCTTT.

This chain connects TRBV5-1 to TRBJ2-7; 8 nucleotides agree with TRBD1. Germline assignment: CDR1 SGHRS and CDR2 YFSETQ. After removal of 3 bases from V and 5 bases from J, the junction contained 7 bases not matched to a gene. The length of the CDR3 is 14 residues. CDR3 in amino acids: CASSSLQGDHEQYF. In nucleotides, the CDR3 is TGCGCCAGCAGCTCGCTACAGGGGGACCACGAGCAGTACTTC. Full variable domain (rest looked up from reference TRBV5-1 and TRBJ2-7): KAGVTQTPRYLIKTRGQQVTLSCSPISGHRSVSWYQQTPGQGLQFLFEYFSETQRNKGNFPGRFSGRQFSNSRSEMNVSTLELGDSALYLCASSSLQGDHEQYFGPGTRLTVT.

J is TRBJ2-1 and V is TRBV27; D is unclear. The CDR3 is 16 amino acids. The V end was cut by 5 bases, the J end by 5 bases, with 19 bases between. Germline V gives CDR1 MNHEY, CDR2 SMNVEV (reference sequence). The CDR3 nucleotides read TGTGCCAGCAGTAAAAGGGTCCCATCTACTGACAATGAGCAGTTCTTC. Amino acid sequence: CASSKRVPSTDNEQFF.

In this sample, this clone turned up a few times. This rearrangement joins TRBV5-5 to TRBJ1-6, with unresolved D. With 0 bases removed from V and 9 bases from J, the gap between germline ends came to 13 bases. The CDR3 length is 15 residues. CDR1 is SGHKS, CDR2 YYEKEE, per germline (reference sequence). In DNA form, the CDR3 reads TGTGCCAGCAGCTTGGGTGACGGTGGGGTTTCACCCCTCCACTTT. Its protein product is CASSLGDGGVSPLHF.

The chain employs TRBV7-9 and TRBJ1-2; D possibly corresponds to TRBD1 (6 bases). This CDR3 contains 13 residues. The V gene lost 6 bases and the J gene lost 3 bases, with 11 bases spanning the gap. CDR1 and CDR2 from the germline V gene are SEHNR and FQNEAQ (reference sequence). CDR3 DNA: TGTGCCAGCAGGTCCGGGGGCGACTATGGCTACACCTTC. It yields the protein CASRSGGDYGYTF. The whole variable domain, remainder taken from reference TRBV7-9 and TRBJ1-2, is DTGVSQNPRHKITKRGQNVTFRCDPISEHNRLYWYRQTLGQGPEFLTYFQNEAQLEKSRLLSDRFSAERPKGSFSTLEIQRTEQGDSAMYLCASRSGGDYGYTFGSGTRLTVV.

This clone was detected once. The V call is TRBV7-9, the J call TRBJ2-3, with D perhaps assigned TRBD1 or TRBD2 (5 bases each). Trimming removed 0 bases from V and 2 bases from J, with 15 bases in between. Germline V CDR1 and CDR2: SEHNR, FQNEAQ (reference sequence). The CDR3 has 17 residues. CDR3 region: CASSLASTEGYTDTQYF. Here the CDR3 DNA reads TGTGCCAGCAGCTTAGCTTCGACCGAGGGGTACACAGATACGCAGTATTTT.

The rearrangement joins TRBV18 to TRBJ1-5; tentative D call: TRBD1 (6 bases). The CDR3 loop spans 14 amino acids. V was trimmed by 3 bases and J by 5 bases, leaving 11 bases between them. CDR1 KGHSH and CDR2 LQKENI come from the germline V gene. DNA of the CDR3: TGTGCCAGCTCACCTGCAGGGGCCGATCAGCCCCAGCATTTT. As protein: CASSPAGADQPQHF.

The rearrangement uses TRBV5-1 and TRBJ2-5; TRBD2 matches 10 bases. CDR3 length equals 15 residues. Germline V CDR1 and CDR2: SGHRS, YFSETQ. V was clipped by 0 bases and J by 3 bases; unmatched bases: 2. DNA of the CDR3: TGCGCCAGCAGCTTGGGAGCGGGGGGGAAAGAGACCCAGTACTTC. Its protein product is CASSLGAGGKETQYF.

The chain joins TRBV5-1 to TRBJ2-5, with 8 bases that match TRBD1. The CDR3 sequence is 15 residues long. Germline CDR1 is SGHRS and CDR2 is YFSETQ. V dropped 4 bases and J dropped 5; count of bases not matched to a gene: 10. CDR3 sequence: CASSPDRGHAETQYF. CDR3 sequence (DNA): TGCGCCAGCAGCCCAGACAGGGGCCACGCGGAGACCCAGTACTTC.

The V gene is TRBV24-1, the J gene TRBJ2-1, with D tentatively TRBD1 or TRBD2 (6 bases each). There are 16 residues in the CDR3. Germline V lookup: CDR1 KGHDR, CDR2 SFDVKD. V dropped 0 bases and J dropped 1 base, with 9 bases sitting between them. This CDR3 reads CATSDLSGASYNEQFF. The DNA of the CDR3 is TGTGCCACCAGTGATTTGTCGGGGGCGTCCTACAATGAGCAGTTCTTC.